A selection of T cell receptor beta chains follows, all from one sample in a study of T cells in Graves' hyperthyroidism and ophthalmopathy. TCRdb recomputed calls from the multiplex PCR reads with MiXCR, one row per CDR3 protein. The sample yields a few hundred thousand distinct CDR3 sequences, 15% to 20% seen once. Sample: blood. These receptors all come from a woman in her twenties or thirties with Graves' ophthalmopathy. Each CDR3 is given with its conserved first and last residue. The D gene is left open where the match is weak. Size values are once, few and many counts, or a class for expanded clones, and some rows have none.

clone size	V gene	D gene	J gene	CDR3 DNA	CDR3 protein
-	TRBV11-2	TRBD2	TRBJ2-1	TGTGCCAGCAGCTTAGGCGCGGGAGTTGAGCAGTTCTTC	CASSLGAGVEQFF
-	TRBV9	-	TRBJ2-1	TGTGCCAGCAGCGTAGAAGGGACGTCCTACAATGAGCAGTTCTTC	CASSVEGTSYNEQFF
many	TRBV29-1	TRBD1	TRBJ2-1	TGCAGCGTTGAAGATTTCCCGGGACAGGAAGACAATGAGCAGTTCTTC	CSVEDFPGQEDNEQFF
few	TRBV3-2	-	TRBJ2-2	TGTGCCAGCAGCCAAGGGTGGAGAAACACCGGGGAGCTGTTTTTT	CASSQGWRNTGELFF
many	TRBV28	-	TRBJ2-5	TGTGCCAGCAGTCCTCAGAGGGGGGGGGAGACCCAGTACTTC	CASSPQRGGETQYF
many	TRBV2	-	TRBJ2-3	TGTGCCAGTCCGGGAGTAGATACGCAGTATTTT	CASPGVDTQYF
many	TRBV18	TRBD1	TRBJ2-2	TGTGCCAGCTCACCCGGGACAGGATACACCGGGGAGCTGTTTTTT	CASSPGTGYTGELFF
few	TRBV27	-	TRBJ1-1	TGTGCCAGCAGTTCCCCTACAGGGATTGTGGAAGCTTTCTTT	CASSSPTGIVEAFF
many	TRBV28	-	TRBJ2-3	TGTGCCAGCAGTTTACGTCAAGATACGCAGTATTTT	CASSLRQDTQYF
many	TRBV20-1	TRBD1	TRBJ1-4	TGCAGTGCTAGAGCCGGGACAGGGAATGAAAAACTGTTTTTT	CSARAGTGNEKLFF
-	TRBV2	-	TRBJ2-5	TGTGCCAGCAGGACGAGACAAACGCAAGAGACCCAGTACTTC	CASRTRQTQETQYF
few	TRBV19	TRBD1	TRBJ2-7	TGTGCCAGTAGTATGGATGGACAGGGGCCCTACGAGCAGTACTTC	CASSMDGQGPYEQYF
many	TRBV28	-	TRBJ1-2	TGTGCCAGCAGTTTCCCCTTAGCAGGGGGCTACACCTTC	CASSFPLAGGYTF
-	TRBV7-2	TRBD2	TRBJ2-1	TGTGCCAGCAGCTTAGTTTCACTAGCGGGAGCCATATACAACCGTGGCGCCAATGAGCAGTTCTTC	CASSLVSLAGAIYNRGANEQFF
many	TRBV20-1	TRBD1	TRBJ2-7	TGCAGTGCTAGAGAGGACCAGGACAGGCGCGAGCAGTACTTC	CSAREDQDRREQYF
many	TRBV3-1	-	TRBJ2-3	TGTGCCAGCAGCCAAGATCCGGACGGGAGATTTGGAGATACGCAGTATTTT	CASSQDPDGRFGDTQYF
-	TRBV28	-	TRBJ1-2	TGTGCCAGCGGGGGGGCGGCTAGAGGCTACACCTTC	CASGGAARGYTF
many	TRBV20-1	-	TRBJ2-2	TGCAGTGCTAGCGGGGGTGGGGCGAATGAGGGGGAGCTGTTTTTT	CSASGGGANEGELFF
few	TRBV6-1	-	TRBJ2-1	TGTGCCGGCAGTGTCAGGGACTTTTACAATGAGCAGTTCTTC	CAGSVRDFYNEQFF
-	TRBV10-3	-	TRBJ1-1	TGTGCCATCAGTGATCTCAGTGGGACCGGGGAATCGGGCACTGAAGCTTTCTTT	CAISDLSGTGESGTEAFF
many	TRBV7-3	TRBD1	TRBJ2-1	TGTGCCAGCAGCTTAGGTTCGGGACAGGTCTACAATGAGCAGTTCTTC	CASSLGSGQVYNEQFF
few	TRBV6-1	TRBD1	TRBJ1-5	TGTGCCAGCAGTGAAGCCCCCGGACAGGATAAATCTTCCCAGCATTTT	CASSEAPGQDKSSQHF
few	TRBV27	TRBD1	TRBJ2-1	TGTGCCAGCATACGTTGGGCGGGACAGGGTTTCGATGAGCAGTTCTTC	CASIRWAGQGFDEQFF